The 5 T cell receptor beta chains in this list originate from one sample, sequenced in a study of T cell responses to AZD1222 COVID-19 vaccine. Libraries were prepared by immunoSEQ multiplex PCR; TCRdb keeps only in-frame clonotypes and omits some of them. In the table there are some 96,000 clones, roughly 90% of which are singletons. The sequencing used peripheral blood, collected on day 0 of AZD1222 vaccination. The receptors shown here come from an adult in good health.

This chain links TRBV5-8 with TRBJ2-5, with TRBD2 as a possible D gene (6 bases). Germline CDR1 is SGHTS and CDR2 is YDEGEE. This CDR3 has 13 amino acids. V lost 4 bases and J lost 7, with 14 bases in between. This CDR3 is CASSRDWDGTQYF. The CDR3 DNA is TGTGCCAGCAGCCGGGACTGGGATGGGACCCAGTACTTC.

The J gene is TRBJ2-7, the V gene TRBV7-2; 12 bases match TRBD1. With V trimmed by 5 bases and J by 5 bases, 7 bases remained unmatched. From germline, CDR1 is SGHTA and CDR2 FQGNSA. This CDR3 spans 15 amino acids. For the CDR3, the DNA is TGTGCCAGCAGCCCAGCAGGGACAGGGGGCCACGAGCAGTACTTC. Protein product: CASSPAGTGGHEQYF.

This clone was seen more than once but under ten times. The gene calls are TRBV10-2 and TRBJ1-5; 7 bases map to TRBD1. This CDR3 has 17 amino acids. After removal of 0 bases from V and 4 bases from J, the junction contained 9 bases not matched to a gene. Looked up from germline, CDR1 is WSHSY and CDR2 is SAAADI. CDR3 sequence: CASSESWGGDSNQPQHF. In nucleotides, the CDR3 is TGCGCCAGCAGTGAGTCCTGGGGCGGGGACAGTAATCAGCCCCAGCATTTT.

This chain connects TRBV30 to TRBJ2-2; D uncertain. Germline CDR1 reads GTSNPN; CDR2 reads SVGIG (reference sequence). The V end lost 7 bases, the J end lost 7 bases, and 10 bases lay between the germline ends. The CDR3 spans 11 residues. The CDR3 sequence: CAYSSSGELFF. The CDR3 DNA reads as TGTGCCTACTCGAGCAGCGGGGAGCTGTTTTTT.

The chain joins TRBV7-2 to TRBJ1-5; D gene ambiguous. The V gene lost 4 bases and the J gene lost 7 bases, with 11 bases spanning the gap. Germline loops: CDR1 SGHTA, CDR2 FQGNSA. This CDR3 spans 13 amino acids. The CDR3: CASSSATRQPQHF. The CDR3, as DNA: TGTGCCAGCAGCTCCGCAACTAGGCAGCCCCAGCATTTT. The full variable domain, in which reference TRBV7-2 and TRBJ1-5 provide the parts outside the CDR3, is GAGVSQSPSNKVTEKGKDVELRCDPISGHTALYWYRQSLGQGLEFLIYFQGNSAPDKSGLPSDRFSAERTGGSVSTLTIQRTQQEDSAVYLCASSSATRQPQHFGDGTRLSIL.